This T cell receptor (beta chain) was recorded in a study of shared clonotypes between healthy human individuals. Per the original data handling: ImmunoSEQ only sent back junction sequences with no quality scores, so filtering was done differently. Using immunoSEQ multiplex PCR, the repertoire was profiled, and TCRdb retains in-frame clones only, with some absent. D and trimming were read from the DNA, whereas the V and J calls and clone size are those reported in that table. The sample holds about 1.5 million clones; 95% to 99% are singletons and the top ten take 0.45%. Study-wide points: Naive subsets generally exceeded memory subsets in estimated richness. Some naive CD4 clonotypes, around 4.9%, turned up in common across several donors.

Germline V lookup: CDR1 LNHDA, CDR2 SQIVND (reference sequence). The CDR3 has 11 residues. Between the trimmed V and J ends, which lost 8 bases and 4 bases, there was a span of 9 bases. With respect to this clone: Its antigen is not identified.

Sequenced sample: naive CD4+ T cells sorted from blood. Subset noted: CD45RA+ positively selected. This chain connects TRBV19 to TRBJ2-7; no definite D call. The receptor's source is a man aged 25 to 45 in good health. The CDR3 sequence: CASGNIYEQYF. Here the CDR3 DNA reads TGTGCCAGTGGGAACATTTACGAGCAGTACTTC.